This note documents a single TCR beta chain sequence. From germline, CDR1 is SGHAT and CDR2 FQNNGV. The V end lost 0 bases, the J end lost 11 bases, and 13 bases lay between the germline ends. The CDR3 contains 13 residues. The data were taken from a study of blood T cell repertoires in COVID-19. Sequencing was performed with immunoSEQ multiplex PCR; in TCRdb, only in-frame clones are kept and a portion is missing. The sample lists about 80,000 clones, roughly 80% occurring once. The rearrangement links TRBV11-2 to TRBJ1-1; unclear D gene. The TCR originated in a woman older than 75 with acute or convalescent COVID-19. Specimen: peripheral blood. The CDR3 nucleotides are TGTGCCAGCAGCTTAGATATGGCCACCCGTGCTTTCTTT. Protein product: CASSLDMATRAFF.